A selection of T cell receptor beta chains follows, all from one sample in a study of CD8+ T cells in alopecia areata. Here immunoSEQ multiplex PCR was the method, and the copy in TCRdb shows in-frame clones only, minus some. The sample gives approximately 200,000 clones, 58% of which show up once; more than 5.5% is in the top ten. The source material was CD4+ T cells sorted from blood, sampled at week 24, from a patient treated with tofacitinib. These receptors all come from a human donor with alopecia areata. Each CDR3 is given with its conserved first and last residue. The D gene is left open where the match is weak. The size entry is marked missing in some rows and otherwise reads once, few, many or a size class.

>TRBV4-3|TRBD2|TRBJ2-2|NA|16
TGCGCCAGCAGCCAAGTGCTAGCGGGATCTACCGGGGAGCTGTTTTTT
CASSQVLAGSTGELFF
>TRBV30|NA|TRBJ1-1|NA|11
TGTGCCTGTAAGCCTGGTGGTGAAGCTTTCTTT
CACKPGGEAFF
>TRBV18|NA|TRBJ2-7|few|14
TGTGCCAGCTCACCGCGGAGGAGTCTAATAGAGCAGTACTTC
CASSPRRSLIEQYF
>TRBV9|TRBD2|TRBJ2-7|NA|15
TGTGCCAGCAGCGTGAGTAGCGGGGCCTCCTACGAGCAGTACTTC
CASSVSSGASYEQYF
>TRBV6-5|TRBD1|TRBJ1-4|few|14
TGTGCCAGCAGAGCTAACGGACAGGGGAGGAAACTGTTTTTT
CASRANGQGRKLFF
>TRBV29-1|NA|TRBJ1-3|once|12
TGCAGCGTTGAGCGAAATCGAAACACCATATATTTT
CSVERNRNTIYF
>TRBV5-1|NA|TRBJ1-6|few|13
TGCGCCAGCAGCCAGGAGGAGAATTCACCCCTCCACTTT
CASSQEENSPLHF
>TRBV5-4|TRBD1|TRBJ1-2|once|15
TGTGCCAGCAGCTCAACCTACAGGGGCCTCTATGGCTACACCTTC
CASSSTYRGLYGYTF
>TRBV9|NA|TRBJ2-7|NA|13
TGTGCCAGCAGCGTAGCTAAAGTTAGCGAGCAGTACTTC
CASSVAKVSEQYF
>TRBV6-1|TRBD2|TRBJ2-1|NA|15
TGTGCCAGCAGTGAAAGCGGGGGGGCCCACAATGAGCAGTTCTTC
CASSESGGAHNEQFF
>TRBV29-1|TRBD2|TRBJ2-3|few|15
TGCAGCGTAACTAGCGGGAGGGCTGGCACAGATACGCAGTATTTT
CSVTSGRAGTDTQYF
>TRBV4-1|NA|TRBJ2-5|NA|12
TGCGCCAGCAGCCAAGATTGGGGGGCCCAGTACTTC
CASSQDWGAQYF
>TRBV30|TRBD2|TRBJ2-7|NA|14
TGTGCCTGGAGTGTCCTAGCGGGAGGGCCCGAGCAGTACTTC
CAWSVLAGGPEQYF
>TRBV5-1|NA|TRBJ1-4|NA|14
TGCGCCAGCGCTTTAACGACAGGCAATGAAAAACTGTTTTTT
CASALTTGNEKLFF
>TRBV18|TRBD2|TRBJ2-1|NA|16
TGTGCCAGCTCACCTCTTACAGCGGGAGAGTACAATGAGCAGTTCTTC
CASSPLTAGEYNEQFF
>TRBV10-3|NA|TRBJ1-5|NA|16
TGTGCCATCAGTGAGACAGAATTGGACTTAGGTCAGCCCCAGCATTTT
CAISETELDLGQPQHF
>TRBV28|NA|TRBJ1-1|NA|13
TGTGCCAGCAGACGACAGATGAACACTGAAGCTTTCTTT
CASRRQMNTEAFF
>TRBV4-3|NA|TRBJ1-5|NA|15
TGCGCCAGCAGCCAAGATAGCCAGGGACGACAGCCCCAGCATTTT
CASSQDSQGRQPQHF
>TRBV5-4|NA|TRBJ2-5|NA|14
TGTGCCAGCAGCTTGCCAGCGGACCAAGAGACCCAGTACTTC
CASSLPADQETQYF
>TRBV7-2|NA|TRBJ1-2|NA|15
TGTGCCAGCAAACAAGATGCGGGCCACCTCTATGGCTACACCTTC
CASKQDAGHLYGYTF
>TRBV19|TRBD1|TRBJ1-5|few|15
TGTGCCAGTAGTAGCGGGACAGGGGGCAATCAGCCCCAGCATTTT
CASSSGTGGNQPQHF
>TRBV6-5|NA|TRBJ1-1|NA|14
TGTGCCAGCAGAAAACAGGGCATGAACACTGAAGCTTTCTTT
CASRKQGMNTEAFF
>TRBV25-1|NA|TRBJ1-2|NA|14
TGTGCCAGCAGCCTATCCGGGACAAACTATGGCTACACCTTC
CASSLSGTNYGYTF
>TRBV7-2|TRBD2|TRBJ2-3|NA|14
TGTGCCAGCAGTTCTAGCGGGATTGCAGATACGCAGTATTTT
CASSSSGIADTQYF
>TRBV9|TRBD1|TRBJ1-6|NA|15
TGTGCCAGCAGCGTCCGGGACAGGGGATGGTCACCCCTCCACTTT
CASSVRDRGWSPLHF
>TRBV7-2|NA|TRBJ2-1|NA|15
TGTGCCAGCAGCTTATCTGGCGCCGCCTCGGGAGAGCAGTTCTTC
CASSLSGAASGEQFF
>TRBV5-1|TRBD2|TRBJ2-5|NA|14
TGCGCCAGCAGCTCGGGGAGCGGGGCAGAGACCCAGTACTTC
CASSSGSGAETQYF
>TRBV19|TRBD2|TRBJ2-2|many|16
TGTGCCAGTAGTACTACGACTAGCGGGAGGTACGGGGAGCTGTTTTTT
CASSTTTSGRYGELFF
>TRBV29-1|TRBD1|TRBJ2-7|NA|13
TGCAGCGCAACCCACGGACAGGGCTACGAGCAGTACTTC
CSATHGQGYEQYF
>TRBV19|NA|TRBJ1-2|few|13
TGTGCCAGTACTTGGCGGGGGAACTATGGCTACACCTTC
CASTWRGNYGYTF
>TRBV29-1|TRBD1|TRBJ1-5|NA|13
TGCAGCGTCCGGACAGGAAGCAATCAGCCCCAGCATTTT
CSVRTGSNQPQHF
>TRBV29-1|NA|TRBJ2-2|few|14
TGCAGCGTTGAGTCCGGGACGAACACCGGGGAGCTGTTTTTT
CSVESGTNTGELFF
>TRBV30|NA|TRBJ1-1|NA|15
TGTGCCTGGAGTGTACAGGGTGCGGGCGACACTGAAGCTTTCTTT
CAWSVQGAGDTEAFF
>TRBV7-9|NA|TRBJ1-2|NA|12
TGTGCCAGCAGCCGGGGGGTCGGAGGCTACACCTTC
CASSRGVGGYTF